The source of this T cell receptor (beta chain) is a study of response to subunit inactivated influenza vaccine. Overall study findings and caveats: A suggestion made by the authors is that each seasonal influenza vaccination recruits few new T cells.

In this sample, this clonotype turned up a few times. What it binds is unknown. The CDR3 extends over 13 amino acids. V was cut by 2 bases and J by 6 bases, with 10 bases left in between. TCRdb ran MiXCR on the RT-PCR reads and lists one entry per CDR3 protein. The data show about 500,000 distinct CDR3 sequences, 16% seen once. This sequence originates from a man aged 50-75 years who received an inactivated influenza vaccine. Sample: CD4+ T cells sorted from PBMCs, taken less than 30 months after vaccination. The chain combines TRBV12-3 or TRBV12-4 with TRBJ1-1; D is possibly TRBD1 (5 bases). CDR3 loop: CASSLIRGAEAFF. As DNA, the CDR3 is TGTGCCAGCAGTTTAATTAGAGGGGCTGAAGCTTTCTTT.